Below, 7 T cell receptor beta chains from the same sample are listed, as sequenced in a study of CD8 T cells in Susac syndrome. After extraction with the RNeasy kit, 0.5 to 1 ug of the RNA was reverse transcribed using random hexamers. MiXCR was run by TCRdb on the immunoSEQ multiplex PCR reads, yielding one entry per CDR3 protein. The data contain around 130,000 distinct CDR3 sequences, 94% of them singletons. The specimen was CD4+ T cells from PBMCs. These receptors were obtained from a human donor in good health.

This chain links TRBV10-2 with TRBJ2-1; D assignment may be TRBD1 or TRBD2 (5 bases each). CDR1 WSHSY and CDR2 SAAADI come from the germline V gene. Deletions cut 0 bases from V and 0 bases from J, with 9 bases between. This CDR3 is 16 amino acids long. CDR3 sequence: CASSESWGSSYNEQFF. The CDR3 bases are TGCGCCAGCAGTGAGTCGTGGGGGAGCTCCTACAATGAGCAGTTCTTC.

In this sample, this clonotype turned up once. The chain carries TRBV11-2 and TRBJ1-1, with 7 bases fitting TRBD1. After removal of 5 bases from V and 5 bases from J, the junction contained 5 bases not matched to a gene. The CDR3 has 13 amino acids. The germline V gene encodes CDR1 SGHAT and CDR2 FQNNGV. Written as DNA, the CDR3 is TGTGCCAGCAGCCGTACAGGGGAGACTGAAGCTTTCTTT. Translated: CASSRTGETEAFF.

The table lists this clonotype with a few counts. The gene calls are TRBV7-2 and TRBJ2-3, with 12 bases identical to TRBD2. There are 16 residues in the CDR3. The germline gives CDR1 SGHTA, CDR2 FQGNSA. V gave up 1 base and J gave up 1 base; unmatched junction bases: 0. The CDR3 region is CASSLGLAGGTDTQYF. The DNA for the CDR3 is TGTGCCAGCAGCTTAGGACTAGCGGGAGGCACAGATACGCAGTATTTT.

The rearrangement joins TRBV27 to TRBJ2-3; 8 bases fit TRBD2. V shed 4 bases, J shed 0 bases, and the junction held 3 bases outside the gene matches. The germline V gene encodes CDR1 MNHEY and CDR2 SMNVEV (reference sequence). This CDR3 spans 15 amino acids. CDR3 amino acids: CASSSPSGSTDTQYF. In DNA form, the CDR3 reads TGTGCCAGCAGTTCCCCTAGCGGGAGCACAGATACGCAGTATTTT.

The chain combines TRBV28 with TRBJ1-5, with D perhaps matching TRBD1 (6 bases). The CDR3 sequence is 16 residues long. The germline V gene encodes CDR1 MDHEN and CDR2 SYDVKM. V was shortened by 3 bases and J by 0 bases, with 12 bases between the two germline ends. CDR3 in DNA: TGTGCCAGCAGTTTTCGAGGGGGTTATAGCAATCAGCCCCAGCATTTT. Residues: CASSFRGGYSNQPQHF.

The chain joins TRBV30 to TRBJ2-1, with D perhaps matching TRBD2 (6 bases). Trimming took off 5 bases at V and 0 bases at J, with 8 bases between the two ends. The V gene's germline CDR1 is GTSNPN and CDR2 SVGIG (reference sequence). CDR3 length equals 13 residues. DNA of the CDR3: TGTGCCTGGTACGGGAGCTCCTACAATGAGCAGTTCTTC. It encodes CAWYGSSYNEQFF.

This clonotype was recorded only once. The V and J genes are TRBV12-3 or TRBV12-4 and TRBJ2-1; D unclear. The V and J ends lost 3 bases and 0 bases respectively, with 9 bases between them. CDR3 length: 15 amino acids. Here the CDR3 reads CASSFGQSSYNEQFF. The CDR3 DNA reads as TGTGCCAGCAGTTTCGGTCAGAGCTCCTACAATGAGCAGTTCTTC.